This TCR beta chain came from a study of identical twins. Study-level findings and limits: Zero-insertion analyses were open to partial confounding by invariant MAIT and iNKT cells.

This clonotype has just a few counts. As yet, its antigen is unknown. The CDR3 sequence is 16 residues long. Germline V gives CDR1 KGHDR, CDR2 SFDVKD. V was clipped by 3 bases and J by 6 bases; unmatched bases: 5. Each CDR3 protein gets one entry after TCRdb re-called the 5' RACE reads with MiXCR. The sample records about 240,000 distinct CDR3 sequences, more than 9.5% being singletons. Separately, the same data were catalogued under a study of yellow fever vaccine responses in identical twins.

This clonotype originated in a woman aged 18-29 years in good health. What was sequenced was memory (CD45RO+) T cells sorted from blood. This chain uses TRBV24-1 with TRBJ2-2; 11 bases map to TRBD1. The CDR3 loop is CATSDPGQGDPGELFF. CDR3 in DNA: TGTGCCACCAGTGATCCGGGACAGGGGGATCCCGGGGAGCTGTTTTTT.